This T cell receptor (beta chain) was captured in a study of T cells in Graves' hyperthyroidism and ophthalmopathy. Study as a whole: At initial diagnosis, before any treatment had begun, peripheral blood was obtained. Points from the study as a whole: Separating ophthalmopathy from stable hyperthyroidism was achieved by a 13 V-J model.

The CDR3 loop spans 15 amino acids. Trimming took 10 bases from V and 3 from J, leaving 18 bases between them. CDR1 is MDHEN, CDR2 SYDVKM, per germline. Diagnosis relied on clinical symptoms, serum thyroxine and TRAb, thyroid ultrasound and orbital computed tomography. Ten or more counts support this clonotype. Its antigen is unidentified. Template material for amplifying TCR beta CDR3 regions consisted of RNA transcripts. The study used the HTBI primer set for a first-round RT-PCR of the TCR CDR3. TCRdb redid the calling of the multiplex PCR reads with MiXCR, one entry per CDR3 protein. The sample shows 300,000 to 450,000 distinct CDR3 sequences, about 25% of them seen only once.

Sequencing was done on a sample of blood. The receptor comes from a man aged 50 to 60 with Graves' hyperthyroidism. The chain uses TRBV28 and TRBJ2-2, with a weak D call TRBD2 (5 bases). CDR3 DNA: TGTGCCATTCAGCGTCCTGGACTTTACACCGGGGAGCTGTTTTTT. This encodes CAIQRPGLYTGELFF. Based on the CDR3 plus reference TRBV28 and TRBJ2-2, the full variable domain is DVKVTQSSRYLVKRTGEKVFLECVQDMDHENMFWYRQDPGLGLRLIYFSYDVKMKEKGDIPEGYSVSREKKERFSLILESASTNQTSMYLCAIQRPGLYTGELFFGEGSRLTVL.